Listed below are T cell receptor beta chains from one sample, sequenced in a study of Graves' ophthalmopathy and Graves' hyperthyroidism. TCRdb passed the multiplex PCR reads through MiXCR, listing each CDR3 protein once. The sample yields 300,000 to 450,000 distinct CDR3 sequences, about 15% seen once. The specimen was peripheral blood. The receptors shown here come from an adult woman with stable Graves' hyperthyroidism. The CDR3 runs from the conserved cysteine through the conserved F or W. D genes are given only for firm matches. Only part of the rows carry a size: once, few, many, or a class if the clone is expanded.

>TRBJ2-7|TRBV7-7|-|many
CASSLYRASEQYF
TGTGCTAGCAGCTTATACAGGGCCTCCGAGCAGTACTTC
>TRBJ2-7|TRBV29-1|TRBD2|many
CSATTSGRGFYEQYF
TGCAGCGCTACGACTAGCGGGAGGGGGTTTTACGAGCAGTACTTC
>TRBJ1-1|TRBV25-1|-|many
CASRGPEGEAFF
TGTGCCAGCAGGGGACCTGAGGGTGAAGCTTTCTTT
>TRBJ2-2|TRBV29-1|TRBD2|many
CSVTAGAGGELFF
TGCAGCGTTACGGCGGGAGCGGGCGGGGAGCTGTTTTTT
>TRBJ2-2|TRBV24-1|TRBD1|many
CATSDHGAGGAGELFF
TGTGCCACCAGTGACCATGGGGCAGGGGGAGCCGGGGAGCTGTTTTTT
>TRBJ1-5|TRBV27|-|-
CASPPSGTTSGNQPQHF
TGTGCCAGCCCCCCCTCCGGGACAACTTCAGGCAATCAGCCCCAGCATTTT
>TRBJ2-2|TRBV29-1|-|many
CSVGPRTGELFF
TGCAGCGTCGGGCCGAGAACCGGGGAGCTGTTTTTT
>TRBJ2-5|TRBV12-3/TRBV12-4|TRBD1|-
CASNPGQGETQYF
TGTGCCAGCAACCCCGGACAGGGGGAGACCCAGTACTTC
>TRBJ2-4|TRBV2|TRBD2|many
CASSALAGKNIQYF
TGTGCCAGCAGTGCACTAGCGGGAAAAAACATTCAGTACTTC
>TRBJ2-2|TRBV29-1|-|many
CGVRLAYTGELFF
TGCGGCGTAAGGCTAGCGTATACCGGGGAGCTGTTTTTT
>TRBJ2-7|TRBV7-2|-|many
CASSFVQGPYEQYF
TGTGCCAGCAGCTTTGTACAGGGCCCCTACGAGCAGTACTTC
>TRBJ1-1|TRBV16|-|many
CASSQSGDITEAFF
TGTGCCAGCAGCCAATCCGGGGACATAACTGAAGCTTTCTTT
>TRBJ2-5|TRBV2|TRBD2|many
CASSVVGGQETQYF
TGTGCCAGCAGTGTAGTGGGAGGGCAAGAGACCCAGTACTTC
>TRBJ2-5|TRBV6-1|TRBD1|-
CASSERDRTQETQYF
TGTGCCAGCAGTGAGCGGGACAGGACGCAAGAGACCCAGTACTTC
>TRBJ2-4|TRBV20-1|-|-
CSAREVDRNIQYF
TGCAGTGCTAGAGAGGTTGACAGGAACATTCAGTACTTC
>TRBJ1-2|TRBV4-3|-|few
CASSQDRAGTTTYGYTF
TGCGCCAGCAGCCAAGATCGCGCAGGAACGACAACTTATGGCTACACCTTC
>TRBJ2-7|TRBV7-2|-|-
CASSLGPGPDREQYF
TGTGCCAGCAGCTTGGGTCCGGGGCCCGATAGAGAGCAGTACTTC
>TRBJ2-5|TRBV2|TRBD2|many
CASTELAGVETQYF
TGTGCCAGCACTGAACTAGCGGGAGTGGAGACCCAGTACTTC
>TRBJ2-7|TRBV5-5|-|-
CASSFGRRLSSYEQYF
TGTGCCAGCAGCTTCGGTCGCAGGTTGAGCTCCTACGAGCAGTACTTC
>TRBJ1-1|TRBV7-3|TRBD1|many
CASSLTGLNTEAFF
TGTGCCAGCAGCTTGACAGGGCTGAACACTGAAGCTTTCTTT
>TRBJ1-1|TRBV20-1|-|-
CSARDQGGNTEAFF
TGCAGTGCTAGAGATCAGGGTGGCAACACTGAAGCTTTCTTT
>TRBJ2-7|TRBV12-3/TRBV12-4|-|many
CASSPRPGGQYF
TGTGCCAGCAGTCCTCGTCCCGGGGGGCAGTACTTC
>TRBJ1-1|TRBV3-1|-|many
CASSPVPPMNTEAFF
TGTGCCAGCAGTCCCGTCCCACCCATGAACACTGAAGCTTTCTTT
>TRBJ1-5|TRBV9|-|few
CASSRGPIHRPQHF
TGTGCCAGCAGCCGGGGACCAATCCACCGGCCCCAGCATTTT
>TRBJ1-5|TRBV27|-|many
CASSLKGHGNQPQHF
TGTGCCAGCAGTTTAAAGGGACACGGCAATCAGCCCCAGCATTTT
>TRBJ2-7|TRBV6-5|-|-
CASSSRTNEQYF
TGTGCCAGCAGTTCCCGGACAAACGAGCAGTACTTC
>TRBJ2-2|TRBV3-1|-|-
CASSPGLPLLYTGELFF
TGTGCCAGCAGCCCTGGGCTGCCCCTACTTTATACCGGGGAGCTGTTTTTT
>TRBJ2-7|TRBV27|TRBD1|-
CASSLSKGQGDEQYF
TGTGCCAGCAGTTTATCGAAGGGACAGGGCGACGAGCAGTACTTC
>TRBJ2-1|TRBV20-1|-|many
CSATTGVNYNEQFF
TGCAGTGCTACCACAGGAGTCAATTACAATGAGCAGTTCTTC
>TRBJ2-7|TRBV28|-|many
CASRPGVAYEQYF
TGTGCCAGCCGCCCAGGTGTTGCCTACGAGCAGTACTTC
>TRBJ1-2|TRBV7-2|-|few
CASSPRAGRDGGYTF
TGTGCCAGCAGCCCCCGGGCAGGGCGGGATGGGGGCTACACCTTC
>TRBJ2-1|TRBV6-1|-|many
CASSSDEKFF
TGTGCCAGCAGTTCGGATGAGAAGTTCTTC
>TRBJ1-1|TRBV2|-|-
CASSEAQLGFSEAFF
TGTGCCAGCAGTGAGGCGCAGCTTGGGTTCTCTGAAGCTTTCTTT
>TRBJ2-2|TRBV24-1|-|many
CATSDSWTTNTGELFF
TGTGCCACCAGTGATTCATGGACAACGAACACCGGGGAGCTGTTTTTT
>TRBJ2-6|TRBV11-2|-|few
CASSLRGGSGANVLTF
TGTGCCAGCAGCTTAAGGGGGGGCTCTGGGGCCAACGTCCTGACTTTC
>TRBJ2-5|TRBV5-1|-|-
CASSLWQGSETQYF
TGCGCCAGCAGCTTGTGGCAGGGTTCAGAGACCCAGTACTTC
>TRBJ2-7|TRBV7-9|TRBD1|many
CASSRQGYYEQYF
TGTGCCAGCAGCAGACAGGGGTACTACGAGCAGTACTTC
>TRBJ2-7|TRBV6-2/TRBV6-3|TRBD2|many
CASRDTSGYEQYF
TGTGCCAGCAGGGACACTAGCGGCTACGAGCAGTACTTC
>TRBJ1-1|TRBV20-1|TRBD1|many
CSARNSRQGDTEAFF
TGCAGTGCTAGGAACTCGAGACAGGGGGACACTGAAGCTTTCTTT
>TRBJ2-7|TRBV28|-|-
CASSRQGHVYEQYF
TGTGCCAGCAGTCGGCAGGGTCATGTCTACGAGCAGTACTTC
>TRBJ2-7|TRBV11-2|TRBD1|-
CASSVRRQGGEQYF
TGTGCCAGCAGCGTTCGGCGACAGGGCGGCGAGCAGTACTTC